The 11 T cell receptor beta chains in this list originate from one sample, sequenced in a study of sequential checkpoint blockade in melanoma. Here immunoSEQ multiplex PCR was the method, and the copy in TCRdb shows in-frame clones only, minus some. Of roughly 18,000 clones in the sample, more than 25% are singletons; the top ten hold approximately 7.1%. Treatment reported: randomized to nivolumab then ipilimumab (arm A) or the reverse (arm B). The sequencing here drew on tumor tissue (inferred from file names), taken from a patient given nivolumab and ipilimumab in sequence. These receptors were collected from a human donor with melanoma.

The V gene is TRBV9, the J gene TRBJ2-7, with D perhaps matching TRBD1 (6 bases). V was cut by 5 bases and J by 4 bases, with 16 bases left in between. Germline CDR1 reads SGDLS; CDR2 reads YYNGEE. This CDR3 contains 14 residues. In DNA, the CDR3 is TGTGCCAGCAGTTTTCTCGTACAGGGATACGAGCAGTACTTC. Protein product: CASSFLVQGYEQYF.

This clone was seen a few times. V gene TRBV11-3 combines with J gene TRBJ2-1, with TRBD2 as a possible D gene (6 bases). This CDR3 has 17 amino acids. From germline, CDR1 is SGHNT and CDR2 YENEEA. Trimming stripped 1 base from V and 5 bases from J, with 18 bases between. The CDR3 sequence: CASSLGFGSGANNEQFF. In DNA form, the CDR3 reads TGTGCCAGCAGCTTAGGATTCGGTAGCGGAGCCAACAATGAGCAGTTCTTC.

The rearrangement links TRBV19 to TRBJ2-1, with D unresolved. The CDR3 has 15 residues. CDR1 LNHDA and CDR2 SQIVND come from the germline V gene (reference sequence). V gave up 3 bases and J gave up 0 bases, with 9 bases separating them. The CDR3 spells CASSIDKSSYNEQFF. CDR3 coding DNA: TGTGCCAGTAGTATCGACAAAAGCTCCTACAATGAGCAGTTCTTC.

J is TRBJ2-2 and V is TRBV15; D call uncertain. Looked up from germline, CDR1 is LNHNV and CDR2 is YYDKDF (reference sequence). This CDR3 spans 14 amino acids. Trimming shortened V by 0 bases and J by 6 bases, and 8 bases separated the two germline ends. CDR3 amino acids: CATSRDMAAGELFF. CDR3 DNA: TGTGCCACCAGCAGAGATATGGCGGCCGGGGAGCTGTTTTTT.

This clone was found once. This chain links TRBV29-1 with TRBJ2-1; 9 positions match TRBD2. The CDR3 is 13 amino acids. V lost 7 bases to trimming and J lost 5 bases; unmatched junction nucleotides: 6. Germline CDR1 is SQVTM and CDR2 is ANQGSEA. The CDR3 bases are TGCAGCGCCCAGCGGGGGGACGACAATGAGCAGTTCTTC. As protein: CSAQRGDDNEQFF.

The V and J genes are TRBV30 and TRBJ2-7; 9 bases line up with TRBD1. CDR1 is GTSNPN, CDR2 SVGIG, per germline (reference sequence). The CDR3 extends over 12 amino acids. Germline trimming cut 4 bases from V and 5 bases from J; bases unmatched to any gene: 3. The CDR3 DNA follows: TGTGCCTGGAACCGGGACAGGGACGAGCAGTACTTC. It translates to CAWNRDRDEQYF.

The chain uses TRBV19 and TRBJ2-7, with D maybe TRBD2 (5 bases). This CDR3 is 11 amino acids long. V lost 5 bases, J lost 7 bases, and 9 bases lay in between. Germline V gene sequence: CDR1 LNHDA, CDR2 SQIVND (reference sequence). The CDR3 spells CASSFGGEQYF. The CDR3 DNA follows: TGTGCCAGTAGTTTCGGCGGGGAGCAGTACTTC.

Only a few counts were recorded for this clone. CDR3 in DNA: TGTGCCTGGAGTAGCGGGACGAACACTGAAGCTTTCTTT. Protein: CAWSSGTNTEAFF. The rearrangement uses TRBV30 and TRBJ1-1; D might be TRBD1 (5 bases). Germline loops: CDR1 GTSNPN, CDR2 SVGIG (reference sequence). This CDR3 region has 13 residues. Trimming shortened V by 2 bases and J by 1 base, and 8 bases separated the two germline ends.

The V call is TRBV11-3, the J call TRBJ2-2, with 7 bases identical to TRBD2. This CDR3 comprises 15 residues. V gave up 6 bases and J gave up 0 bases; unmatched junction bases: 4. Germline V gives CDR1 SGHNT, CDR2 YENEEA. CDR3 DNA: TGTGCCAGCAGACGCGGGGGAACGAACACCGGGGAGCTGTTTTTT. It is translated as CASRRGGTNTGELFF.

This chain uses TRBV9 with TRBJ2-7; 7 bases map to TRBD2. V shed 4 bases and J 3 bases; nucleotides not matched to a gene: 4. The germline gives CDR1 SGDLS, CDR2 YYNGEE. The CDR3 totals 13 residues. The CDR3 DNA sequence: TGTGCCAGCAGCCTGGGGGGGAACTACGAGCAGTACTTC. It codes for CASSLGGNYEQYF.

This chain links TRBV6-8 with TRBJ1-6; D gene ambiguous. Germline-derived CDR1 and CDR2 are MNHGY and SAAAGT. The CDR3 is made up of 15 amino acids. V lost 5 bases to trimming and J lost 3 bases, with 11 bases between them. The CDR3 is CASSPGGFYNSPLHF. CDR3 nucleotides: TGTGCCAGCAGTCCCGGAGGGTTCTATAATTCACCCCTCCACTTT.